This T cell receptor beta chain was documented in a study of CD8 T cells in ankylosing spondylitis. Study-wide results and limits: Reportedly, matched ankylosing spondylitis synovial fluid was significantly enriched for disease-linked clones.

This CDR3 comprises 14 residues. Germline V lookup: CDR1 MNHEY, CDR2 SVGEGT. The V and J ends lost 8 bases and 6 bases respectively, with 17 bases between them. Generation of TCR beta libraries employed quantitative 5'-RACE incorporating molecular barcodes. TCRdb passed the 5' RACE reads through MiXCR, listing each CDR3 protein once. The sample includes 200,000 or so distinct CDR3 sequences, around a sixth of them seen just once. In the case of this clonotype: The antigen remains unidentified.

This sequence originates from a male donor aged 5 to 29 with ankylosing spondylitis or in good health (not recorded which). Source material: blood, either unsorted or a sorted T cell fraction (not recorded which). The chain joins TRBV6-2 or TRBV6-3 to TRBJ2-1; D might be TRBD1 or TRBD2, each matching 5 bases. CDR3 sequence (DNA): TGTGCCAGCGGCCCGGGGCGAAAGAGCAATGAGCAGTTCTTC. This sequence encodes CASGPGRKSNEQFF.